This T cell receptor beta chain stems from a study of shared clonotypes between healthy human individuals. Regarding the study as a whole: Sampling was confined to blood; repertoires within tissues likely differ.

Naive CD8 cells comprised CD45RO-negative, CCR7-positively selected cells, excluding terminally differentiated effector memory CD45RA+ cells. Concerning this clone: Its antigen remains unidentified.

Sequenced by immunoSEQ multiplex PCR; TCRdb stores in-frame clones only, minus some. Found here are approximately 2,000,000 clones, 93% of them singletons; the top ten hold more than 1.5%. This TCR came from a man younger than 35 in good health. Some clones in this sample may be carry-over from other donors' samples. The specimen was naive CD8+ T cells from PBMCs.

The CDR3 bases are TGTGCCAGCAGCTTTTTCTACAATGAGCAGTTCTTC. As protein: CASSFFYNEQFF. The chain couples TRBV7-9 to TRBJ2-1; D unresolved. The V end was cut by 3 bases, the J end by 3 bases, with 3 bases between. The CDR3 is 12 residues long. CDR1 and CDR2 (germline): SEHNR, FQNEAQ (reference sequence). Full variable domain (outside the CDR3, taken from reference TRBV7-9 and TRBJ2-1): DTGVSQNPRHKITKRGQNVTFRCDPISEHNRLYWYRQTLGQGPEFLTYFQNEAQLEKSRLLSDRFSAERPKGSFSTLEIQRTEQGDSAMYLCASSFFYNEQFFGPGTRLTVL.